The entry below describes one T cell receptor (beta chain). The source of the sample is a study of cytotoxic CD8 clonotypes in ibrutinib-treated CLL. Germline values: CDR1 SGHDT, CDR2 YYEEEE. This CDR3 has 14 residues. Trimming cost V 1 base and J 11 bases; bases outside gene matches: 5. Data came from immunoSEQ multiplex PCR; TCRdb stores just in-frame clones and leaves some out. This table holds approximately 30,000 clones, approximately 71% found once. The receptor was isolated from a human donor with chronic lymphocytic leukemia. The sample consisted of PBMCs, taken after 24 months of ibrutinib treatment. The chain joins TRBV5-6 to TRBJ2-5, with 13 bases matching TRBD2. CDR3: CASSLKGLAGAQYF. As DNA, the CDR3 is TGTGCCAGCAGCTTGAAAGGACTAGCGGGGGCTCAGTACTTC.